Listed here is a single TCR beta chain. The clone's antigen remains unknown. No qualities accompany the bases; no much larger clone lies one base away. The germline V gene specifies LGHNA as CDR1 and YNFKEQ as CDR2. Including cysteine and phenylalanine, the CDR3 has 16 amino acids. This entry keeps only the CDR3 DNA: 48 bases, framed from base 1. Here V drops 0 bases and J drops 13 bases, and the junction holds 12 bases not matched to any gene. These data are taken from a study of a mutant IDH1 vaccine in newly diagnosed glioma (dated by TCRdb to the early 2020s). General notes on the study: Of the approximately 29 treated patients, around 62% were male and about 40% were female, and a mean age of around 40 years was recorded. Prior to enrollment, standard therapy consisting of radiotherapy alone, temozolomide alone, or radiochemotherapy with temozolomide had been administered to patients, with the combination being received by most patients. Peripheral blood was drawn at six visits: V03 (baseline), V05, V07, V10, V12 and V13. Longitudinal TCRB deep sequencing was performed for around 23 treated patients wherever samples were available for exploratory analyses. The research as a whole found: According to the authors, sample limitations meant that analyses of patient blood samples could not be reproduced. Changes in the top peripheral T cell clonotypes picked up by TCRB sequencing did not appear to be linked to pseudoprogression. Selection of PBMC samples for TCRB deep sequencing was based on availability. Vaccine-induced immune responses across multiple MHC alleles were detected in approximately 94% of patients.

The library was produced with the immunoSEQ multiplex PCR assay. Following the manufacturer's protocol, the hsTCRB Kit was used to amplify rearranged TCR beta chain sequences. An Illumina MiSeq was used to sequence the TCRB libraries. The study's processing was this. The kit vendor's proprietary platform handled demultiplexing, trimming and gene mapping. TCRdb carries this immuneACCESS record with in-frame sequences only. Its versions omit some clonotypes, under half of them owing to an unresolved V gene in the studies checked, with the rest unexplained. Clonal size and the V and J genes are those of that table, whereas D and trimming came from the DNA. In this sample the table shows 30,000 to 40,000 clones, just under 95% of which occur a single time. The top ten clonotypes cover over 15% of the sample. Taken with the paper, the label for time point translates to: baseline, week 1 (first vaccination visit). The treatment or condition label, read with the paper, signifies: pre-vaccination baseline after standard-of-care therapy. The donors had newly diagnosed IDH1-mutant astrocytomas of WHO grade 3 or 4 that showed loss of nuclear ATRX. The samples were drawn from NOA16, a multicentre, single-arm, open-label phase I trial in Germany that tested a mutant IDH1 peptide vaccine in humans for the first time. Blood drawn at visit V03 was used as the baseline sample for immunogenicity testing. Genomic DNA for TCRB sequencing was isolated from EDTA blood with the DNeasy Blood and Tissue Kit.

The chain links TRBV4-2 with TRBJ1-4; TRBD1 matches 9 bases in the middle. This material consisted of PBMCs, taken from a glioma patient treated with radiotherapy, temozolomide or both. This TCR was recovered from a man between 18 and 35 years old with glioma. The DNA sequence is as follows: TGTGCCAGCAGCCAAGATTGGGGGACAGGGCATAAACGACTGTTTTTT. Its protein is CASSQDWGTGHKRLFF.